A single sample gave rise to the 18 T cell receptor beta chains below, sequenced in a study of patients and donors after allogeneic stem cell transplantation. Via MiXCR, TCRdb re-called the RT-PCR reads, giving one row per CDR3 protein. The table shows 400,000 to 450,000 distinct CDR3 sequences, with 16% occurring only once. Sequences were obtained from blood, either unsorted or a sorted T cell fraction (not recorded which). These receptors originate from a human donor who was either an allogeneic HSCT recipient or a stem cell or donor lymphocyte infusion donor (not recorded which). It is not recorded whose cells these are; they may come from a transplant donor.

This clonotype was recorded many times. The chain links TRBV29-1 to TRBJ1-1; TRBD1 aligns across 7 bases. The V gene's germline CDR1 is SQVTM and CDR2 ANQGSEA. This CDR3 is built from 12 residues. V lost 6 bases to trimming and J lost 5 bases; unmatched junction nucleotides: 6. The CDR3, as DNA: TGCAGCGTCCCCGCCAGGGGGACTGAAGCTTTCTTT. Translated: CSVPARGTEAFF.

This clonotype was detected a few times. The chain joins TRBV20-1 to TRBJ1-2; possible D gene TRBD1, 5 bases. With 6 bases removed from V and 0 bases from J, the gap between germline ends came to 23 bases. In germline, CDR1 is DFQATT, CDR2 SNEGSKA (reference sequence). CDR3 size: 17 residues. The CDR3 here is CSAPPIRRPGPNYGYTF. The CDR3 DNA is TGCAGTGCCCCCCCAATCCGCAGGCCGGGGCCTAACTATGGCTACACCTTC.

This clonotype was counted a few times. This sequence joins TRBV4-1 and TRBJ1-4; D is uncertain. Germline values: CDR1 MGHRA, CDR2 YSYEKL. The CDR3 has 14 amino acids. V lost 1 base and J lost 3, with 6 bases in between. The CDR3 here is CASSQVPPNEKLFF. The CDR3 DNA reads as TGCGCCAGCAGCCAAGTGCCCCCTAATGAAAAACTGTTTTTT.

The chain carries TRBV20-1 and TRBJ2-7, with TRBD2 as a possible D gene (5 bases). CDR1 DFQATT and CDR2 SNEGSKA come from the germline V gene (reference sequence). V was pared by 3 bases and J by 3 bases, with 12 bases between. CDR3 length equals 13 residues. The CDR3 here is CSARRRANYEQYF. CDR3 coding DNA: TGCAGTGCTAGGCGGCGGGCAAACTACGAGCAGTACTTC.

This clonotype was found a few times. V and J are TRBV3-1 and TRBJ1-2; TRBD1 aligns across 9 bases. The CDR3 extends over 16 amino acids. The germline V gene encodes CDR1 LGHDT and CDR2 YNNKEL (reference sequence). J gave up 2 bases and V 2 bases, and 6 bases lay outside the gene matches. CDR3 DNA: TGTGCCAGCAGCCAATCACAGGGGGCGCGGAACTATGGCTACACCTTC. Protein sequence: CASSQSQGARNYGYTF.

The chain carries TRBV12-3 or TRBV12-4 and TRBJ2-5, with D perhaps matching TRBD1 (5 bases). This CDR3 contains 13 residues. The V end lost 5 bases, the J end lost 5 bases, and 12 bases lay between the germline ends. The CDR3 DNA sequence: TGTGCCAGCAGTCCAGGGATGTGGGAGACCCAGTACTTC. It translates to CASSPGMWETQYF.

The table lists this clonotype with a few counts. This chain uses TRBV5-6 with TRBJ1-1; D is ambiguous. Trimming removed 1 base from V and 7 bases from J, with 5 bases in between. CDR3 length: 11 amino acids. The V gene's germline CDR1 is SGHDT and CDR2 YYEEEE. The CDR3 sequence: CASSLLYEAFF. CDR3 nucleotides: TGTGCCAGCAGCTTGTTATATGAAGCTTTCTTT.

This clonotype was counted between two and nine times. This chain joins TRBV19 and TRBJ1-1, with TRBD1 as a possible D gene (6 bases). The germline CDR1 and CDR2 sequences are LNHDA and SQIVND (reference sequence). Trimming took off 4 bases at V and 0 bases at J, with 12 bases between the two ends. The CDR3 is 15 amino acids. The CDR3 nucleotides are TGTGCCAGTAGTAGACACAGGGCCCTGAACACTGAAGCTTTCTTT. It specifies CASSRHRALNTEAFF. The full variable domain, completed using reference TRBV19 and TRBJ1-1, is DGGITQSPKYLFRKEGQNVTLSCEQNLNHDAMYWYRQDPGQGLRLIYYSQIVNDFQKGDIAEGYSVSREKKESFPLTVTSAQKNPTAFYLCASSRHRALNTEAFFGQGTRLTVV.

The chain has TRBV11-1 and TRBJ2-7; D could derive from TRBD1 or TRBD2 (5 bases each). The germline V gene has CDR1 SGHAT and CDR2 FQDESV (reference sequence). There are 16 residues in the CDR3. V was trimmed by 1 base and J by 5 bases, leaving 18 bases between them. In nucleotides, the CDR3 is TGTGCCAGCAGCTTAGAGGGTCGGGACGCCTGGGACGAGCAGTACTTC. Translating gives CASSLEGRDAWDEQYF.

The chain joins TRBV6-5 to TRBJ2-1; unclear D gene. Per germline, CDR1 MNHEY and CDR2 SVGAGI. This CDR3 has 12 amino acids. V lost 6 bases, J lost 6 bases, and 9 bases lay in between. The CDR3 sequence is CASRDPLNEQFF. The CDR3 DNA reads as TGTGCCAGCAGAGATCCCCTCAATGAGCAGTTCTTC.

In its sample, this clonotype was seen many times. This chain links TRBV20-1 with TRBJ2-1; 8 bases fit TRBD2. V was clipped by 2 bases and J by 3 bases; unmatched bases: 6. The CDR3 has 15 amino acids. CDR1 is DFQATT and CDR2 is SNEGSKA in the germline V gene (reference sequence). The CDR3 sequence is CSARTRREDYNEQFF. CDR3 bases: TGCAGTGCTAGAACGAGGCGGGAGGACTACAATGAGCAGTTCTTC.

This clonotype was counted between two and nine times. V and J are TRBV11-1 and TRBJ2-4, with 9 positions matching TRBD2. V dropped 0 bases and J dropped 10; count of bases not matched to a gene: 4. This CDR3 is 14 amino acids long. Germline CDR1 reads SGHAT; CDR2 reads FQDESV (reference sequence). The CDR3 protein is CASSLAGLAAIQYF. DNA for the CDR3: TGTGCCAGCAGCTTAGCGGGACTAGCAGCTATTCAGTACTTC.

A few counts support this clonotype. This chain links TRBV20-1 with TRBJ2-2; the match to TRBD1 covers 8 bases. The CDR3 has 13 residues. The V gene end was trimmed by 5 bases and the J gene end by 3 bases; junction bases not matched to a gene: 2. Germline-derived CDR1 and CDR2 are DFQATT and SNEGSKA (reference sequence). Here the CDR3 reads CSALGQDTGELFF. The CDR3 nucleotides read TGCAGTGCTTTGGGACAGGACACCGGGGAGCTGTTTTTT.

The chain couples TRBV6-1 to TRBJ2-1, with D unresolved. Germline CDR1 and CDR2: MNHNS and SASEGT. The V and J ends lost 7 bases and 0 bases respectively, with 10 bases between them. The CDR3 covers 14 residues. The DNA for the CDR3 is TGTGCCAGCATATCCTCAAGCTCCTACAATGAGCAGTTCTTC. It encodes CASISSSSYNEQFF.

The chain carries TRBV3-1 and TRBJ1-3, with D possibly TRBD1 on 6 matching bases. The CDR3 is made up of 15 amino acids. Germline V gene sequence: CDR1 LGHDT, CDR2 YNNKEL (reference sequence). Trimming cost V 3 bases and J 0 bases, with 9 bases left between them. The CDR3 protein is CASSHLRGSGNTIYF. The CDR3 nucleotides are TGTGCCAGCAGCCACCTCAGGGGCTCTGGAAACACCATATATTTT.

In its sample, this clonotype was seen a few times. The chain recombines TRBV30 with TRBJ2-1, with 7 positions matching TRBD2. The CDR3 has 17 residues. The ends lost 2 bases at V and 0 bases at J; junction bases unmatched: 10. The germline V gene encodes CDR1 GTSNPN and CDR2 SVGIG (reference sequence). The CDR3 bases are TGTGCCTGGAGTTCCTCCTTTAGCGGGCGCTCCTACAATGAGCAGTTCTTC. Protein product: CAWSSSFSGRSYNEQFF.

A few counts support this clonotype. The chain carries TRBV4-1 and TRBJ2-1; D unresolved. Germline V gene lookup returns CDR1 MGHRA and CDR2 YSYEKL. V lost 0 bases, J lost 4 bases, and 4 bases lay in between. The CDR3 totals 13 residues. The CDR3 sequence is CASSQDGYNEQFF. The CDR3 nucleotides read TGCGCCAGCAGCCAAGACGGATACAATGAGCAGTTCTTC.

The V and J genes are TRBV6-5 and TRBJ2-3; D is unclear. Germline V lookup: CDR1 MNHEY, CDR2 SVGAGI. Trimming cost V 0 bases and J 6 bases, with 7 bases left between them. This CDR3 is built from 13 residues. The CDR3, as DNA: TGTGCCAGCAGTTACTCGAGTGGGGATACGCAGTATTTT. As protein: CASSYSSGDTQYF.